Following are 18 T cell receptor beta chains from one sample sequenced in a study of vaccination and CD4 T cells after COVID-19 (dated by TCRdb to between 2021 and 2022). The library was built by means of PCR. Sequencing was carried out with an Illumina iSeq 100. TCRdb cleaned the public reads at Q25 with fastp, built clones with MiXCR and kept in-frame beta chains. Every distinct CDR3 protein forms one entry, paired with its most common genes and DNA. Across this sample there are 15,000 to 20,000 distinct CDR3 sequences, with roughly 63% seen only once. The ten most abundant clones make up 0.95% to 1.3% of the sample. Sequenced here: CD4+ T cells from blood, sampled after SARS-CoV-2 vaccination. Source of these receptors: a human donor who had recovered from COVID-19.

The chain combines TRBV28 with TRBJ2-7; 7 bases align to TRBD2. Germline CDR1 MDHEN, CDR2 SYDVKM. Trimming cost V 2 bases and J 0 bases; bases outside gene matches: 4. The CDR3 is made up of 15 amino acids. The CDR3 region has the DNA TGTGCCAGCAGTTTAGGGGAGGGAAACTCCTACGAGCAGTACTTC. Translated, it gives CASSLGEGNSYEQYF.

The V and J genes are TRBV28 and TRBJ1-2, with 7 bases lining up with TRBD1. The CDR3 totals 14 residues. Germline CDR1 reads MDHEN; CDR2 reads SYDVKM. With V trimmed by 6 bases and J by 8 bases, 12 bases remained unmatched. The CDR3 here is CASSPSQTGQGYTF. The CDR3 region has the DNA TGTGCCAGCAGCCCGAGTCAGACAGGGCAGGGCTACACCTTC.

J is TRBJ2-7 and V is TRBV20-1, with D unclear. Per germline, CDR1 DFQATT and CDR2 SNEGSKA (reference sequence). The CDR3 consists of 13 residues. Trimming removed 3 bases at V and 1 base at J, with 10 bases between. The CDR3 DNA sequence: TGCAGTGCTAGGCGTCAGATTTCCTACGAGCAGTACTTC. This codes for CSARRQISYEQYF.

V is TRBV20-1 and J is TRBJ2-5; the match to TRBD2 covers 11 bases. J gave up 4 bases and V 1 base, and 5 bases lay outside the gene matches. The CDR3 length is 15 residues. Germline V gives CDR1 DFQATT, CDR2 SNEGSKA (reference sequence). The CDR3 loop reads CSARGTSGWSETQYF. In nucleotides, the CDR3 is TGCAGTGCTAGAGGGACTAGCGGGTGGTCAGAGACCCAGTACTTC.

The rearrangement joins TRBV7-2 to TRBJ1-2, with TRBD1 identical over 7 bases. Per germline, CDR1 SGHTA and CDR2 FQGNSA. This CDR3 contains 15 residues. The V and J ends lost 2 bases and 2 bases, in that order; junction bases with no gene match: 5. The CDR3 here is CASSLRTGPNYGYTF. The CDR3, as DNA: TGTGCCAGCAGCTTAAGGACAGGCCCCAACTATGGCTACACCTTC.

V is TRBV27 and J is TRBJ1-3; D possibly corresponds to TRBD1 (5 bases). Looked up from germline, CDR1 is MNHEY and CDR2 is SMNVEV (reference sequence). CDR3 length: 14 residues. V lost 6 bases and J 5 bases, leaving 14 bases between the germline ends. In DNA form, the CDR3 reads TGTGCCAGCAGCAATTCAGGGACCCGAAACACCATATATTTT. As protein: CASSNSGTRNTIYF.

The chain recombines TRBV20-1 with TRBJ1-1; no reliable D call. V lost 2 bases to trimming and J lost 3 bases, with 1 base between them. The germline CDR1 and CDR2 sequences are DFQATT and SNEGSKA (reference sequence). The CDR3 sequence is 10 residues long. Here the CDR3 reads CSARHTEAFF. Here the CDR3 DNA reads TGCAGTGCTAGACACACTGAAGCTTTCTTT.

The chain uses TRBV20-1 and TRBJ2-5; D call uncertain. Germline CDR1 and CDR2: DFQATT and SNEGSKA (reference sequence). The CDR3 is made up of 13 amino acids. Between the trimmed V and J ends, which lost 6 bases and 5 bases, there was a span of 16 bases. The CDR3 reads CSATQPLGETQYF. The CDR3 DNA follows: TGCAGTGCCACACAGCCTTTGGGGGAGACCCAGTACTTC.

The chain combines TRBV20-1 with TRBJ2-5; 7 nucleotides align to TRBD1. Unmatched junction bases numbered 14, after V lost 6 bases and J lost 4 bases. CDR1 is DFQATT and CDR2 is SNEGSKA in the germline V gene (reference sequence). The CDR3 runs to 15 residues. The CDR3 DNA reads as TGCAGTGCCAAAAGCGAGGGGGCTTCAGGAGAGACCCAGTACTTC. It encodes CSAKSEGASGETQYF.

The chain recombines TRBV20-1 with TRBJ2-7; possible D gene TRBD2, 5 bases. Germline CDR1 DFQATT, CDR2 SNEGSKA (reference sequence). Trimming took off 5 bases at V and 5 bases at J, with 22 bases between the two ends. This CDR3 is 15 amino acids long. CDR3: CSAPVRRSSPNEQYF. CDR3 sequence (DNA): TGCAGTGCTCCCGTAAGGAGGTCCTCCCCCAACGAGCAGTACTTC.

V gene TRBV19 combines with J gene TRBJ2-7; the D is unclear. This CDR3 is 13 amino acids long. V lost 7 bases and J lost 4, with 14 bases in between. Germline V gives CDR1 LNHDA, CDR2 SQIVND (reference sequence). For the CDR3, the DNA is TGTGCCAGTAAGTGGCCTCGGGCGTACGAGCAGTACTTC. It codes for CASKWPRAYEQYF.

This chain uses TRBV6-1 with TRBJ1-2; D unclear. Germline V gene lookup returns CDR1 MNHNS and CDR2 SASEGT. The CDR3 spans 12 residues. Trimming cost V 7 bases and J 9 bases, with 15 bases left between them. The CDR3 is CASTEAPFRYTF. The DNA for the CDR3 is TGTGCCAGCACAGAAGCCCCTTTCCGCTACACCTTC.

This chain joins TRBV6-1 and TRBJ1-5; unclear D gene. V was shortened by 4 bases and J by 9 bases, with 19 bases between the two germline ends. The CDR3 spans 15 residues. Germline V gene lookup returns CDR1 MNHNS and CDR2 SASEGT. The CDR3 protein is CASSGESQVSMPQHF. CDR3 in DNA: TGTGCCAGCAGTGGAGAATCCCAGGTTTCGATGCCCCAGCATTTT.

This clonotype was counted only a few times. This chain links TRBV7-2 with TRBJ2-2; possibly TRBD1 for D (5 bases). The germline V and J ends were trimmed by 2 bases and 5 bases, with 9 bases remaining between them. Per germline, CDR1 SGHTA and CDR2 FQGNSA. This CDR3 has 14 residues. CDR3 DNA sequence: TGTGCCAGCAGCTTAAGGGGAAGGACCGGGGAGCTGTTTTTT. It encodes CASSLRGRTGELFF.

CDR3 nucleotides: TGCAGTGCTGGTAGCGGGATGACAGATACGCAGTATTTT. This sequence encodes CSAGSGMTDTQYF. The chain recombines TRBV20-1 with TRBJ2-3; TRBD2 matches 8 bases. Germline loops: CDR1 DFQATT, CDR2 SNEGSKA (reference sequence). There are 13 residues in the CDR3. V lost 5 bases to trimming and J lost 3 bases; unmatched junction nucleotides: 4.

The genes are TRBV5-1 and TRBJ2-2, with D possibly matching TRBD1 (6 bases). CDR1 and CDR2 (germline): SGHRS, YFSETQ. Trimming left V 4 bases short and J 5 bases short, with 12 bases between. The CDR3 totals 14 residues. CDR3 residues: CASSGGEATGELFF. The CDR3 bases are TGCGCCAGCAGCGGGGGCGAGGCTACCGGGGAGCTGTTTTTT.

CDR3 DNA sequence: TGTGCCAGTAGTACCTTTGGGTCTGGGAACTCCTACGAGCAGTACTTC. Protein: CASSTFGSGNSYEQYF. V is TRBV19 and J is TRBJ2-7; D uncertain. Between the trimmed V and J ends, which lost 4 bases and 0 bases, there was a span of 16 bases. CDR1 is LNHDA and CDR2 is SQIVND in the germline V gene (reference sequence). The CDR3 runs to 16 residues.

This clonotype was found once. V and J are TRBV19 and TRBJ2-3; possible D gene TRBD2, 6 bases. The CDR3 spans 17 residues. Trimming left V 5 bases short and J 0 bases short, with 18 bases between. The germline V gene has CDR1 LNHDA and CDR2 SQIVND (reference sequence). CDR3 in amino acids: CASSPGLLTLSTDTQYF. The CDR3 DNA follows: TGTGCCAGTAGTCCGGGACTCCTCACGCTTAGCACAGATACGCAGTATTTT.